This T cell receptor beta chain appears in the sequencing data of a study of cytomegalovirus exposure and HLA in healthy donors. Study results and caveats: The HLA-A and HLA-B alleles of most subjects were reportedly predicted accurately from TCR beta sequences. No immune exposure information besides CMV serostatus was available.

In the case of this clone: The antigen remains unidentified.

The PCR employed 60 Vbeta primers together with 13 Jbeta primers. Data came from immunoSEQ multiplex PCR; TCRdb stores just in-frame clones and leaves some out. This table has 150,000 to 200,000 clones, over 60% appearing once. CDR3 length equals 13 residues. Trimming shortened V by 9 bases and J by 5 bases, and 17 bases separated the two germline ends. Germline V gene lookup returns CDR1 ENHRY and CDR2 SYGVKD. The receptor comes from a woman aged 40 to 50 in good health and CMV-seronegative. The chain couples TRBV10-3 to TRBJ2-7; maybe TRBD2 (5 bases). The sequenced sample was PBMCs. CDR3 residues: CAISPGWFDEQYF. The CDR3, as DNA: TGTGCCATATCTCCGGGATGGTTTGACGAGCAGTACTTC.